This T cell receptor beta chain was recorded in a study of OX40 agonist ivuxolimab in advanced cancers. Overall study context: Prior checkpoint blockade (anti-PD-1, anti-PD-L1 or anti-CTLA-4) was permitted; around 37% had it.

Sampled blood was obtained at baseline, cycle 4 day 1, and cycle 7 day 1. Some clones are missing from TCRdb's copy, which holds only in-frame ones; the method was immunoSEQ multiplex PCR. The repertoire has tens of thousands of clones, 80% to 90% of them found once; the top ten carry approximately 1.9%. The V gene end was trimmed by 6 bases and the J gene end by 6 bases; junction bases not matched to a gene: 5. CDR1 MDHEN and CDR2 SYDVKM come from the germline V gene. The CDR3 sequence is 14 residues long. This clone was detected a few times. What it binds is unknown. Study observations and caveats: The 0.1-3.0 mg/kg partial responders had among the lowest clonal expansion. Dosing at 0.1 to 3.0 mg/kg was accompanied by clonal expansion of CD4+ and CD8+ blood T cells by week 6.

J is TRBJ2-1 and V is TRBV28; 10 nucleotides match TRBD2. The sample consisted of CD4+ or CD8+ T cells sorted from blood, taken in a trial of the OX40 agonist ivuxolimab. This clonotype was obtained from an adult with an advanced solid tumor such as melanoma, head and neck, liver or kidney cancer. CDR3 protein: CASSNLAGVNEQFF. For the CDR3, the DNA is TGTGCCAGCAGCAACCTAGCGGGAGTCAATGAGCAGTTCTTC.